Listed below are T cell receptor beta chains from one sample, sequenced in a study of human T cells and chemical hapten exposure. Each CDR3 protein is one row after TCRdb ran MiXCR on the RACE reads. The sample contains nearly 55,000 distinct CDR3 sequences, around 9.4% of which appear only once. The source was whole blood, collected in connection with sensitization to the hapten diphenylcyclopropenone (DPC). These receptors were obtained from a woman between 45 and 65 years old with alopecia areata. Some clones in this sample may be carry-over from other donors' samples. The conserved cysteine and the conserved F or W are not part of the CDR3 here. The D gene is left open where the match is weak.

v_call,j_call,d_call,cdr3_aa
TRBV2,TRBJ2-1,NA,ASSSNSLRSEQF
TRBV10-1,TRBJ1-4,NA,ASSAQPQGSDEKLF
TRBV2,TRBJ2-3,TRBD2,ASSPTSGGFGDTQY
TRBV5-1,TRBJ1-2,TRBD1,ASSSGQGAFGYT
TRBV7-9,TRBJ2-3,NA,ASLGLGTDTQY
TRBV28,TRBJ1-5,TRBD1,ASSQDRAYQPQH
TRBV6-5,TRBJ2-7,NA,ASSLGHLYEQY
TRBV6-5,TRBJ1-1,TRBD1,ASSYTQSGGTEAF
TRBV28,TRBJ2-3,NA,ANHFAHSTGVGTQY
TRBV28,TRBJ1-6,NA,ASSPGSNSPLH
TRBV6-5,TRBJ1-1,TRBD1,ASSYGTGLSTEAF
TRBV6-6,TRBJ1-2,NA,ASSYSTGPTYGYT
TRBV6-1,TRBJ2-2,NA,ASLESSKNTGELF
TRBV11-2,TRBJ2-3,NA,ASSLVEGTRGVY
TRBV11-2,TRBJ2-7,NA,ASSLDLGSLTYEQY
TRBV20-1,TRBJ1-5,NA,SAPGRANQPQH
TRBV10-3,TRBJ1-5,NA,AISEGGGPNQPQH
TRBV7-2,TRBJ2-1,TRBD2,ASSLGLAGRNEQF
TRBV6-5,TRBJ1-1,NA,ASSFLGSIHTPAF
TRBV3-1,TRBJ1-4,NA,ASSQVAAGNEKLF
TRBV28,TRBJ1-2,NA,ASSSGYYGYT
TRBV25-1,TRBJ2-7,NA,ASSESPPTEGEQY
TRBV11-2,TRBJ2-3,TRBD2,ASSSRAGGLDTQY
TRBV2,TRBJ1-1,NA,ASSDLGNVGTEAF
TRBV6-1,TRBJ2-7,TRBD2,ASKVPSGRVRGAYEQY
TRBV27,TRBJ2-2,NA,ASSWRRGGTGELF
TRBV12-3/TRBV12-4,TRBJ1-5,NA,ASSPTYQPQH
TRBV20-1,TRBJ2-7,TRBD2,SAGGLAEYEQY
TRBV12-3/TRBV12-4,TRBJ1-3,NA,ASTNSGNTIY
TRBV10-3,TRBJ1-1,NA,ATCPGTQRREAF
TRBV20-1,TRBJ2-3,NA,SANPGSDTQY
TRBV20-1,TRBJ2-5,NA,SARDQGVTA
TRBV27,TRBJ1-6,NA,ASSLSKGNSPLH
TRBV5-1,TRBJ2-1,TRBD1,ASGRTGPFFDEQF
TRBV5-1,TRBJ2-5,NA,ASSSALGQETQY
TRBV29-1,TRBJ1-2,NA,SVESRDDGYT
TRBV28,TRBJ1-2,NA,ASTTPGEGYT
TRBV12-3/TRBV12-4,TRBJ2-3,NA,ASSYQASTDTQY
TRBV21-1,TRBJ1-1,NA,ASGRQGTLGAF
TRBV20-1,TRBJ2-3,TRBD2,SARDLRASGGPDTQY
TRBV19,TRBJ1-2,NA,ASSIGGRIYGYT
TRBV5-1,TRBJ1-1,NA,ASSRGHMNTEAF